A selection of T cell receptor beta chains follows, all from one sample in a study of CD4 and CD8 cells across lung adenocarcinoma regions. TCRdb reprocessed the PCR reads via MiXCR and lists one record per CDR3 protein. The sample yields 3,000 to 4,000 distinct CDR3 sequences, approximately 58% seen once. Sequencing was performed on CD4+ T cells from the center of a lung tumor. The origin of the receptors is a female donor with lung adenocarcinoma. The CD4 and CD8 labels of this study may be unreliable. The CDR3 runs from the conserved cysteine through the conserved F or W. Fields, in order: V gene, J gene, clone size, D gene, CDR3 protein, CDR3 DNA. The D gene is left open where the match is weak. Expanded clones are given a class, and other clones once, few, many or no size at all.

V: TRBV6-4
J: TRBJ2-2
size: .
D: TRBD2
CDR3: CASSQQSGSTGELFF
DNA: TGTGCCAGCAGCCAACAGAGCGGGAGCACCGGTGAGCTGTTTTTT

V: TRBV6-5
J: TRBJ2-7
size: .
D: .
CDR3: CASSYASQYEQYF
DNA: TGTGCCAGCAGTTACGCCTCACAGTACGAGCAGTACTTC

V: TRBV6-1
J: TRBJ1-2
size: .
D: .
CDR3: CASRSGLDYGYTF
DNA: TGTGCCAGCAGGTCAGGGCTTGACTATGGCTACACCTTC

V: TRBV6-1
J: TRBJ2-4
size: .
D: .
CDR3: CASTARGAKNVQYF
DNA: TGTGCCAGCACGGCTCGCGGAGCTAAAAACGTGCAGTACTTC

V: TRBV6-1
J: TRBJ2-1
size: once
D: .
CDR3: CASSGTTFHEQFF
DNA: TGTGCCAGCAGTGGGACTACTTTCCATGAGCAGTTCTTC

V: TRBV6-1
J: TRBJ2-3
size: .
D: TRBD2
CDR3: CASSETSGGPDTQYF
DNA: TGTGCCAGCAGTGAGACTAGCGGGGGGCCAGATACGCAGTATTTT

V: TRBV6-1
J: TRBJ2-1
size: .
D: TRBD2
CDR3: CASIQAGGGEQFF
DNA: TGTGCCAGCATCCAGGCGGGAGGCGGTGAGCAGTTCTTC

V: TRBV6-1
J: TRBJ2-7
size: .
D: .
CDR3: CASSEIRKDEQYF
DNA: TGTGCCAGCAGTGAAATTCGGAAGGACGAGCAGTACTTC

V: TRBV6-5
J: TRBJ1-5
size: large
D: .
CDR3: CASSYSTGQPQHF
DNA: TGTGCCAGCAGTTATTCTACGGGGCAGCCCCAGCATTTT

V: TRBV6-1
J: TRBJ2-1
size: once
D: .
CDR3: CASSRAGSDEQFF
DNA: TGTGCCAGCAGTCGGGCAGGGAGTGATGAGCAGTTCTTC

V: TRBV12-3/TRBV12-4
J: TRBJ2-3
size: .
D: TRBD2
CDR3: CARSRLAGGTATQYF
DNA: TGTGCCAGGAGCCGACTGGCGGGGGGCACAGCCACGCAGTATTTC

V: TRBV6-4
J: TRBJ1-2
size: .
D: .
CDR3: CASSKTSGGGYTF
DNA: TGTGCCAGCAGCAAGACTAGCGGGGGTGGCTACACCTTC

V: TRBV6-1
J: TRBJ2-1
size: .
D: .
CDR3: CASSEVIISSRVKDEQFF
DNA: TGTGCCAGCAGTGAAGTAATAATCTCAAGCAGGGTCAAAGATGAGCAGTTCTTC

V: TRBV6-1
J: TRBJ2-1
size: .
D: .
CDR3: CASSEAAVSSYNEQFF
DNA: TGTGCCAGCAGTGAGGCGGCGGTGAGCTCCTACAATGAGCAGTTCTTC

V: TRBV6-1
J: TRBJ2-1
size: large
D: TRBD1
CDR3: CASSDGRTGANEQFF
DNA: TGTGCCAGCAGTGATGGAAGGACAGGGGCCAATGAGCAGTTCTTC

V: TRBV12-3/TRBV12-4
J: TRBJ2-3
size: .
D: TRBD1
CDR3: CASSLAPNFRDREDTQYF
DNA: TGTGCCAGCAGTTTAGCCCCCAATTTCCGGGACAGGGAAGATACGCAGTATTTT

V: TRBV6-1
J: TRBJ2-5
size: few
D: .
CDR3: CVSGPGQETQYF
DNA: TGTGTCTCTGGGCCAGGGCAAGAGACCCAGTACTTC

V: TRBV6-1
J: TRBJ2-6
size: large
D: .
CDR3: CASSGGAGANVLTF
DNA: TGTGCCAGCAGTGGCGGGGCTGGGGCCAACGTCCTGACTTTC

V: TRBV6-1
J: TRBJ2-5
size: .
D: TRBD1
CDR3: CASSAWTGGAETQYF
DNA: TGTGCCAGCAGTGCCTGGACAGGGGGTGCGGAGACCCAGTACTTC

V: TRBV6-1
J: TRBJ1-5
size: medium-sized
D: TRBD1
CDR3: CASRRTGGASDQPQHF
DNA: TGTGCCAGCAGAAGGACAGGGGGCGCGAGCGATCAGCCCCAGCATTTT

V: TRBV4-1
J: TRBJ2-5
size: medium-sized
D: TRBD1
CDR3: CASSPDRDLQETQYF
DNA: TGCGCCAGCAGCCCCGACAGGGACCTACAAGAGACCCAGTACTTC

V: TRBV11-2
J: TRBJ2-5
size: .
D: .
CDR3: CASGPGRGDQETQYF
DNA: TGTGCCAGCGGGCCCGGGCGAGGTGACCAAGAGACCCAGTACTTC

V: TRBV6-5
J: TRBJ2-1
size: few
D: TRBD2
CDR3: CASSYSTSGIFEQFF
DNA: TGTGCCAGCAGTTACTCGACTAGCGGGATTTTTGAGCAGTTCTTC

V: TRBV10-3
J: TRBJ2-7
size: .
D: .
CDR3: CATGQTDYEQYF
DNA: TGTGCGACCGGGCAGACTGACTACGAGCAGTACTTC

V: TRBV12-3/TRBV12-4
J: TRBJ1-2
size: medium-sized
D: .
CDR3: CASSYGDYGYTF
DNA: TGTGCCAGCAGTTATGGGGACTATGGCTACACCTTC

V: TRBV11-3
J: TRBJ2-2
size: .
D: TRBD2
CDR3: CASRTSGNTGELFF
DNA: TGTGCCAGTAGGACTAGCGGTAACACCGGGGAGCTGTTTTTT

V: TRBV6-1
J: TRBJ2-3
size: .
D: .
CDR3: CASSERRGGTDTQYF
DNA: TGTGCCAGCAGTGAACGGCGGGGAGGCACAGATACGCAGTATTTT

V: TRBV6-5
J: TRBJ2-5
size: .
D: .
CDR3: CASSYDPQETQYF
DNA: TGTGCCAGCAGTTACGACCCCCAAGAGACCCAGTACTTC

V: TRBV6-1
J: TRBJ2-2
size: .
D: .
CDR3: CASRVRFDGPGELFF
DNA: TGTGCCAGCCGAGTTCGATTCGACGGACCCGGGGAGCTGTTTTTT

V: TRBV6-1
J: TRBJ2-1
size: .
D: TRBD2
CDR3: CASSAVGRANEQFF
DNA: TGTGCCAGCAGTGCTGTCGGGAGGGCCAATGAGCAGTTCTTC

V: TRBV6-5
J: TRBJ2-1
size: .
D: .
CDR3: CASSSPEKQFF
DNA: TGTGCCAGCAGTTCGCCCGAGAAGCAGTTCTTC

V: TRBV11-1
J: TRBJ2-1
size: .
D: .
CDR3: CASSLDVYRENEQFF
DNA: TGTGCCAGCAGCTTAGATGTCTATCGGGAGAATGAGCAGTTCTTC

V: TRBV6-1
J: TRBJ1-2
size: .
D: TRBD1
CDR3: CASSEVDRGYGYTF
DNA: TGTGCCAGCAGTGAAGTGGACAGGGGCTATGGCTACACCTTC

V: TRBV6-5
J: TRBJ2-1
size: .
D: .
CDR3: CASSYGPGFGEQFF
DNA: TGTGCCAGCAGTTATGGTCCGGGGTTCGGTGAGCAGTTCTTC

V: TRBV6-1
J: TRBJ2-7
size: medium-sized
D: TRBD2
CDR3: CASSRASGNNEQYF
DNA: TGTGCCAGCAGCCGCGCGAGCGGGAACAACGAGCAGTACTTC

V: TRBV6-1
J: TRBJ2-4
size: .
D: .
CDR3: CASSDLDRGQDTQYF
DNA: TGTGCCAGCAGCGACCTTGACCGGGGCCAAGACACCCAGTACTTC

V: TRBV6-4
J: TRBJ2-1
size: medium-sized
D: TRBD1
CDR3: CASSETSGTGLDEQFF
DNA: TGTGCCAGCAGTGAAACATCCGGGACAGGGTTGGATGAGCAGTTCTTC

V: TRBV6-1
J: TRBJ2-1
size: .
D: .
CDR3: CASSEVGDEQFF
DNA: TGTGCCAGCAGTGAAGTAGGGGACGAGCAGTTCTTC

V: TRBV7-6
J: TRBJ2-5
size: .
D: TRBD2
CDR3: CASSLGAGVWETQYF
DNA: TGTGCCAGCAGCTTAGGGGCGGGAGTGTGGGAGACCCAGTACTTC

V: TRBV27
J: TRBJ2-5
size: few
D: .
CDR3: CASSLVGQETQYF
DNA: TGTGCCAGCAGTTTGGTAGGGCAAGAGACCCAGTACTTC